The sequence of this TCR beta chain was determined in a study of cytomegalovirus exposure and HLA in healthy donors. General study results and limits: A prior analysis recorded that most TCR beta V segments were productive about 90% or about 30% of the time.

A remark on this clone: The antigen is not known.

The PCR made use of 60 Vbeta and 13 Jbeta primers. Method: immunoSEQ multiplex PCR; TCRdb's copy keeps in-frame clones and lacks some. In all, the sample yields just over 150,000 clones. CDR3 length: 14 residues. Losses at the gene ends were 2 bases for V and 5 bases for J; bases not matched to a gene: 0. Per germline, CDR1 KGHSH and CDR2 LQKENI. The source is a woman in her fifties or sixties in good health and CMV-seronegative. The source material was PBMCs. The V call is TRBV18, the J call TRBJ2-3; TRBD2 matches 11 bases. In DNA, the CDR3 is TGTGCCAGCTCACCAGGGACTAGCGGAGATACGCAGTATTTT. Protein product: CASSPGTSGDTQYF.